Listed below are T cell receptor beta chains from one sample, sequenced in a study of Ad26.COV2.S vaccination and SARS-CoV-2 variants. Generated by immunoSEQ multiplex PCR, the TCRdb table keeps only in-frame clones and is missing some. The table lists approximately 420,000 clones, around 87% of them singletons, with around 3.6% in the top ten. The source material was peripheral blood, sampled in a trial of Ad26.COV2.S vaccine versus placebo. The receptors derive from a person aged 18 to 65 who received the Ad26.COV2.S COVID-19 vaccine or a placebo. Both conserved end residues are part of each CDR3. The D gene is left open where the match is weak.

TGTGCCACCAGCAGAGATCGGGGGACAGGGTACAATGAGCAGTTCTTC | CATSRDRGTGYNEQFF | TRBJ2-1 | TRBD1 | TRBV15